Listed here are 14 T cell receptor beta chains from one sample, sequenced in a study of OX40 agonist ivuxolimab in advanced cancers. Here immunoSEQ multiplex PCR was the method, and the copy in TCRdb shows in-frame clones only, minus some. Here the sample spans some 80,000 clones, around 92% being singletons. The sample in question was CD4+ or CD8+ T cells sorted from blood, obtained in a trial of the OX40 agonist ivuxolimab. These receptor sequences come from an adult with an advanced solid tumor such as melanoma, head and neck, liver or kidney cancer.

The V and J genes are TRBV7-8 and TRBJ2-2; D may match TRBD1 or TRBD2 (6 bases each). Germline CDR1 SGHVS, CDR2 FQNEAQ. The V gene lost 9 bases and the J gene lost 0 bases, with 20 bases spanning the gap. This CDR3 comprises 17 residues. This CDR3 is CASSGAGAPSNTGELFF. The CDR3, as DNA: TGTGCCAGTAGCGGAGCAGGGGCTCCCTCGAACACCGGGGAGCTGTTTTTT.

The rearrangement links TRBV27 to TRBJ2-1, with a possible D match to TRBD2 (6 bases). V lost 6 bases to trimming and J lost 0 bases, with 12 bases between them. The CDR3 totals 15 residues. CDR1 MNHEY and CDR2 SMNVEV come from the germline V gene (reference sequence). The CDR3 sequence: CASSPGTASYNEQFF. The CDR3 bases are TGTGCCAGCAGCCCCGGGACTGCCTCCTACAATGAGCAGTTCTTC.

V is TRBV29-1 and J is TRBJ2-7; D possibly corresponds to TRBD2 (5 bases). The CDR3 has 12 amino acids. CDR1 SQVTM and CDR2 ANQGSEA come from the germline V gene. V was shortened by 4 bases and J by 7 bases, with 14 bases between the two germline ends. The CDR3 spells CSVVATTGEQYF. CDR3 DNA: TGCAGCGTTGTAGCGACGACGGGGGAGCAGTACTTC.

The chain uses TRBV5-6 and TRBJ1-5; D remains ambiguous. The CDR3 totals 12 residues. CDR1 is SGHDT, CDR2 YYEEEE, per germline. V gave up 6 bases and J gave up 5 bases, with 9 bases separating them. The DNA for the CDR3 is TGTGCCAGCATCGCGGGGTATCAGCCCCAGCATTTT. Amino acids: CASIAGYQPQHF.

V gene TRBV27 combines with J gene TRBJ2-1; D is ambiguous. V shed 3 bases and J shed 8 bases, with 8 bases lying between them. From germline, CDR1 is MNHEY and CDR2 SMNVEV (reference sequence). The CDR3 spans 12 residues. CDR3 sequence: CASSLVGHEQFF. The CDR3 nucleotides read TGTGCCAGCAGTTTGGTGGGCCATGAGCAGTTCTTC.

The CDR3 region is CASSQPRALNSPLHF. Written as DNA, the CDR3 is TGTGCCAGCTCACAGCCTCGGGCCCTAAATTCACCCCTCCACTTT. The chain links TRBV18 to TRBJ1-6, with D hard to call. Deletions cut 4 bases from V and 7 bases from J, with 14 bases between. Germline V CDR1 and CDR2: KGHSH, LQKENI. There are 15 residues in the CDR3. Looking up the rest from reference TRBV18 and TRBJ1-6 gives the full variable domain: NAGVMQNPRHLVRRRGQEARLRCSPMKGHSHVYWYRQLPEEGLKFMVYLQKENIIDESGMPKERFSAEFPKEGPSILRIQQVVRGDSAAYFCASSQPRALNSPLHFGNGTRLTVT.

The chain uses TRBV11-2 and TRBJ2-7; D is perhaps TRBD1 (6 bases). V dropped 7 bases and J dropped 0 bases, with 25 bases sitting between them. Germline CDR1 and CDR2: SGHAT and FQNNGV. The CDR3 contains 18 residues. CDR3 DNA sequence: TGTGCCAGCACGGGACCCGGGCAAGCAGGGGCCCTCTCCTACGAGCAGTACTTC. It codes for CASTGPGQAGALSYEQYF.

J is TRBJ2-7 and V is TRBV11-2; a weak D match, TRBD2 (5 bases). Germline-derived CDR1 and CDR2 are SGHAT and FQNNGV. CDR3 size: 11 residues. Deletions cut 8 bases from V and 4 bases from J, with 9 bases between. The CDR3 nucleotides are TGTGCCAGCTCGGGGTGGTACGAGCAGTACTTC. This sequence encodes CASSGWYEQYF.

This rearrangement joins TRBV6-6 to TRBJ2-7; D possibly corresponds to TRBD1 (5 bases). Trimming stripped 2 bases from V and 3 bases from J, with 8 bases between. CDR1 and CDR2 (germline): MNHNY, SVGAGI (reference sequence). The CDR3 spans 13 residues. The CDR3 DNA is TGTGCCAGCAGTTACGGGGCGCTCTACGAGCAGTACTTC. It specifies CASSYGALYEQYF.

The chain joins TRBV6-5 to TRBJ1-4, with TRBD1 identical over 7 bases. The CDR3 is 15 residues long. The germline V gene has CDR1 MNHEY and CDR2 SVGAGI. Unmatched junction bases numbered 14, after V lost 6 bases and J lost 10 bases. The CDR3 coding sequence is TGTGCCAGCAGAGAGGGGGCGGAGGGGGTAGGAAAACTGTTTTTT. Translation: CASREGAEGVGKLFF.

V usage is TRBV27 and J usage is TRBJ2-1, with D maybe TRBD2 (5 bases). The germline gives CDR1 MNHEY, CDR2 SMNVEV (reference sequence). V was cut by 7 bases and J by 2 bases, with 15 bases left in between. This CDR3 spans 15 amino acids. CDR3 amino acids: CASNLITGTYNEQFF. As DNA, the CDR3 is TGTGCCAGCAATCTCATAACGGGAACCTACAATGAGCAGTTCTTC.

DNA of the CDR3: TGTGCCAGCAGCTTAGGCCTGCAGGGCTACACCTTC. Encoded protein: CASSLGLQGYTF. V usage is TRBV7-9 and J usage is TRBJ1-2; D gene uncertain. Trimming pared 1 base from V and 8 bases from J, leaving 8 bases between. CDR3 size: 12 residues. CDR1 and CDR2 (germline): SEHNR, FQNEAQ (reference sequence).

V and J are TRBV2 and TRBJ2-7; 11 bases agree with TRBD1. The CDR3 totals 14 residues. Looked up from germline, CDR1 is SNHLY and CDR2 is FYNNEI. Trimming at V came to 10 bases and at J to 5 bases, leaving 10 bases not matched to a gene. The CDR3 coding sequence is TGTGCCACCCTTACGGGACAGGGGGACCACGAGCAGTACTTC. Protein product: CATLTGQGDHEQYF.

The CDR3 region has the DNA TGTGCCAGCAGCGCCTCAGGGTCAACTAATGAAAAACTGTTTTTT. As protein: CASSASGSTNEKLFF. V is TRBV9 and J is TRBJ1-4; a weak D match, TRBD1 (5 bases). Germline CDR1 SGDLS, CDR2 YYNGEE. V lost 3 bases to trimming and J lost 0 bases, with 9 bases between them. This CDR3 is 15 amino acids long.